The clone carrying this T cell receptor beta chain was observed a handful of times. This specimen comes from a study of T-cell memory formation after mild COVID-19. TCRdb processed the 5' RACE reads anew with MiXCR; each CDR3 protein has one entry. This table has about 340,000 distinct CDR3 sequences, approximately 13% appearing once. The sample was PBMCs or a T cell subset sorted from them (not recorded which). The source is a man between 18 and 35 years old who had mild COVID-19 (a few samples of this study predate the infection). Cell type and time point are not known.

The CDR3 DNA sequence: TGTGCCAGCAGCGCTGCACAGGGGGGTTCTAACTATGGCTACACCTTC. It codes for CASSAAQGGSNYGYTF. This sequence joins TRBV7-9 and TRBJ1-2; TRBD1 matches at 8 bases. The V segment lost 5 bases and the J segment 0 bases; nucleotides outside the gene matches: 8. The CDR3 runs to 16 residues. Looked up from germline, CDR1 is SEHNR and CDR2 is FQNEAQ (reference sequence).